One and the same sample provided the 30 T cell receptor beta chains below, sequenced in a study of spatial heterogeneity in lung cancer. Time point defined: sample taken at primary tumor resection. Extraction of whole RNA from tumor, nontumor lung or frozen PBMC preceded unsorted sequencing. Each CDR3 protein gets one entry after TCRdb re-called the 5' RACE reads with MiXCR. The sample lists tens of thousands of distinct CDR3 sequences; approximately 12% were seen once. The material was PBMCs, obtained at surgery. These receptors came from a male donor with early-stage non-small cell lung cancer.

The chain combines TRBV20-1 with TRBJ2-1; a weak D match, TRBD1 (5 bases). Germline lookup yields CDR1 DFQATT and CDR2 SNEGSKA (reference sequence). This CDR3 has 12 residues. Trimming left V 3 bases short and J 7 bases short, with 10 bases between. The CDR3 region has the DNA TGCAGTGCTAGGGAACAGGTTAATGAGCAGTTCTTC. Its protein product is CSAREQVNEQFF.

The chain links TRBV12-3 or TRBV12-4 to TRBJ2-7; D gene unclear. This CDR3 region has 14 residues. V was trimmed by 3 bases and J by 3 bases, leaving 12 bases between them. CDR3 nucleotides: TGTGCCAGCAGTTTCCCAGAACACCGCTACGAGCAGTACTTC. It is translated as CASSFPEHRYEQYF.

This clonotype was observed many times. This rearrangement joins TRBV2 to TRBJ2-1, with 13 bases aligning to TRBD2. The germline V gene has CDR1 SNHLY and CDR2 FYNNEI. The CDR3 runs to 18 residues. V was clipped by 6 bases and J by 5 bases; unmatched bases: 13. Written as DNA, the CDR3 is TGTGCCAGCAGATTTTGGACTAGCGGGAGCCTGGGGAACAATGAGCAGTTCTTC. Protein sequence: CASRFWTSGSLGNNEQFF.

The chain carries TRBV5-1 and TRBJ1-1, with D possibly TRBD1 on 6 matching bases. The CDR3 consists of 15 residues. V was trimmed by 1 base and J by 4 bases, leaving 14 bases between them. CDR1 and CDR2 from the germline V gene are SGHRS and YFSETQ. CDR3 nucleotide sequence: TGCGCCAGCAGCTTGTGGGGGGCGCGCGGCACTGAAGCTTTCTTT. Encoded protein: CASSLWGARGTEAFF.

This clonotype was seen many times. The chain combines TRBV6-2 or TRBV6-3 with TRBJ2-4; D remains unclear. Germline CDR1 is MNHEY and CDR2 is SVGEGT. V was clipped by 5 bases and J by 7 bases, with 9 bases between them. This CDR3 spans 12 amino acids. Here the CDR3 DNA reads TGTGCCAGCAGTAACAGTGCTAACATTCAGTACTTC. Translated: CASSNSANIQYF.

This clonotype was observed many times. This rearrangement joins TRBV29-1 to TRBJ2-7; TRBD2 aligns across 13 bases. Per germline, CDR1 SQVTM and CDR2 ANQGSEA. The V and J ends lost 7 bases and 4 bases, in that order; junction bases with no gene match: 4. The CDR3 contains 13 residues. Written as DNA, the CDR3 is TGCAGCGCCCGGACTAGCGGGGGATACGAGCAGTACTTC. Its translation: CSARTSGGYEQYF.

This clonotype was counted at least ten times. J is TRBJ2-1 and V is TRBV7-3, with TRBD2 as a possible D gene (6 bases). The CDR3 sequence is 16 residues long. Trimming took 1 base from V and 2 from J, leaving 12 bases between them. Per germline, CDR1 SGHTA and CDR2 FQGTGA. Here the CDR3 DNA reads TGTGCCAGCAGCTTAAGGGGCGGGACCACCTACAATGAGCAGTTCTTC. Translation gives CASSLRGGTTYNEQFF.

This clonotype has a handful of counts. This chain uses TRBV7-9 with TRBJ2-3, with D possibly matching TRBD2 (5 bases). Germline values: CDR1 SEHNR, CDR2 FQNEAQ (reference sequence). V lost 1 base, J lost 5 bases, and 10 bases lay in between. The CDR3 is made up of 14 amino acids. The CDR3 loop reads CASSLVSGVDTQYF. CDR3 DNA sequence: TGTGCCAGCAGCTTAGTCTCCGGGGTAGATACGCAGTATTTT.

The chain is built from TRBV6-6 and TRBJ2-2; 8 bases align to TRBD1. The CDR3 runs 15 residues. Trimming at V came to 2 bases and at J to 5 bases, leaving 4 bases not matched to a gene. Germline V gives CDR1 MNHNY, CDR2 SVGAGI (reference sequence). The CDR3 DNA sequence: TGTGCCAGCAGTTACGACAGGGGTCGGACCGGGGAGCTGTTTTTT. Amino acids: CASSYDRGRTGELFF.

This clonotype was observed a few times. The chain has TRBV28 and TRBJ1-4; the D is unclear. The germline gives CDR1 MDHEN, CDR2 SYDVKM. Trimming left V 6 bases short and J 0 bases short, with 8 bases between. This CDR3 is 14 amino acids long. CDR3 loop: CASSDGATNEKLFF. CDR3 sequence (DNA): TGTGCCAGCAGCGACGGTGCAACTAATGAAAAACTGTTTTTT.

The chain has TRBV28 and TRBJ1-2; D unresolved. The CDR3 runs 12 residues. V was shortened by 3 bases and J by 4 bases, with 6 bases between the two germline ends. Germline V CDR1 and CDR2: MDHEN, SYDVKM. CDR3 nucleotides: TGTGCCAGCAGTTTCGGCAGCTATGGCTACACCTTC. Translating gives CASSFGSYGYTF.

The chain combines TRBV19 with TRBJ1-5; a weak D match, TRBD1 (5 bases). Germline-derived CDR1 and CDR2 are LNHDA and SQIVND (reference sequence). V was clipped by 5 bases and J by 2 bases, with 10 bases between them. The CDR3 runs 14 residues. Here the CDR3 reads CASSVGVGNQPQHF. CDR3 nucleotide sequence: TGTGCCAGTAGTGTAGGGGTTGGCAATCAGCCCCAGCATTTT.

This clonotype was detected only a few times. The V and J genes are TRBV29-1 and TRBJ2-6; 8 nucleotides align to TRBD1. The CDR3 is 14 residues long. The J segment lost 4 bases and the V segment lost 3 bases, leaving 2 bases of the junction unmatched. Germline loops: CDR1 SQVTM, CDR2 ANQGSEA. The CDR3 reads CSVDRGQGANVLTF. In nucleotides, the CDR3 is TGCAGCGTTGACAGGGGGCAGGGGGCCAACGTCCTGACTTTC. Combining the CDR3 with reference TRBV29-1 and TRBJ2-6 gives the whole variable domain SAVISQKPSRDICQRGTSLTIQCQVDSQVTMMFWYRQQPGQSLTLIATANQGSEATYESGFVIDKFPISRPNLTFSTLTVSNMSPEDSSIYLCSVDRGQGANVLTFGAGSRLTVL.

This clonotype has a count of ten or more. The gene calls are TRBV9 and TRBJ2-7; D ambiguous. CDR1 is SGDLS and CDR2 is YYNGEE in the germline V gene. The CDR3 spans 14 residues. V was trimmed by 0 bases and J by 1 base, leaving 8 bases between them. The CDR3 loop is CASSVATASYEQYF. As DNA, the CDR3 is TGTGCCAGCAGCGTAGCTACGGCTTCCTACGAGCAGTACTTC.

V gene TRBV7-2 combines with J gene TRBJ1-2; D perhaps matches TRBD1 (6 bases). Per germline, CDR1 SGHTA and CDR2 FQGNSA. This CDR3 has 13 residues. The V gene lost 5 bases and the J gene lost 5 bases, with 12 bases spanning the gap. CDR3 in DNA: TGTGCCAGCAGCATAGAAGGGGGATATGGCTACACCTTC. Amino acids: CASSIEGGYGYTF.

About this clonotype itself: Given a much more abundant clone one base away, this may be a read error. The chain recombines TRBV27 with TRBJ2-3; D not resolved. Germline lookup yields CDR1 MNHEY and CDR2 SMNVEV (reference sequence). The CDR3 is 16 residues long. V lost 6 bases and J 0 bases, leaving 16 bases between the germline ends. CDR3 residues: CASSGRGWKSTDTQYF. The CDR3 DNA reads as TGTGCCAGCAGCGGTAGAGGATGGAAGAGCACAGATACGCAGTATTTT.

The genes are TRBV27 and TRBJ1-2, with 11 bases identical to TRBD1. Germline V gene sequence: CDR1 MNHEY, CDR2 SMNVEV (reference sequence). The CDR3 is 14 residues long. The trim removed 5 bases at V and 7 bases at J, leaving 6 bases unmatched. Here the CDR3 reads CASSPRTGGFGYTF. Written as DNA, the CDR3 is TGTGCCAGCAGTCCAAGGACAGGGGGCTTTGGCTACACCTTC.

This clonotype was observed a handful of times. One end of the junction fails to match germline, which may point to a read error. The J gene is TRBJ2-3, the V gene TRBV14; a weak D match, TRBD2 (5 bases). This CDR3 spans 13 amino acids. Germline values: CDR1 SGHDN, CDR2 FVKESK. For the CDR3, the DNA is TGTGCCAGCAGCCAAGATAATATAGGACTCCGTGTTTTT. Translation: CASSQDNIGLRVF. Variable domain in full (rest from reference TRBV14 and TRBJ2-3): EAGVTQFPSHSVIEKGQTVTLRCDPISGHDNLYWYRRVMGKEIKFLLHFVKESKQDESGMPNNRFLAERTGGTYSTLKVQPAELEDSGVYFCASSQDNIGLRVFGPGTRLTVL.

In this sample, this clonotype turned up a few times. V gene TRBV24-1 combines with J gene TRBJ1-2; possible D gene TRBD1, 6 bases. The germline CDR1 and CDR2 sequences are KGHDR and SFDVKD. The CDR3 extends over 12 amino acids. V lost 9 bases and J lost 3, with 10 bases in between. The CDR3 nucleotides are TGTGCCACCTCAAGGGGGGACTATGGCTACACCTTC. This encodes CATSRGDYGYTF.

This clonotype came up many times. The chain carries TRBV7-9 and TRBJ2-2, with D uncertain. CDR3 length: 13 residues. Germline lookup yields CDR1 SEHNR and CDR2 FQNEAQ (reference sequence). Trimming removed 6 bases at V and 4 bases at J, with 9 bases between. The CDR3 DNA follows: TGTGCCAGCAGTCAAGGCCTCACCGGGGAGCTGTTTTTT. This codes for CASSQGLTGELFF.

In its sample, this clonotype was seen many times. The chain employs TRBV27 and TRBJ2-1; TRBD2 matches 12 bases. The CDR3 totals 14 residues. J gave up 6 bases and V 7 bases, and 4 bases lay outside the gene matches. Germline CDR1 MNHEY, CDR2 SMNVEV (reference sequence). The CDR3 nucleotides are TGTGCCAGCATGACTAGCGGGAGTCCCAATGAGCAGTTCTTC. Translation gives CASMTSGSPNEQFF.

Remarks on this clonotype: A much bigger clone sits one base away, suggesting this may be a read error. Here the CDR3 reads CASGFSPPRLAGTEQFF. In DNA form, the CDR3 reads TGTGCCAGCGGTTTTAGTCCCCCCCGACTAGCGGGAACTGAGCAGTTCTTC. The genes are TRBV6-2 or TRBV6-3 and TRBJ2-1, with 11 positions matching TRBD2. V lost 8 bases and J lost 9; bases outside the gene matches: 18. The CDR3 runs 17 residues. Germline-derived CDR1 and CDR2 are MNHEY and SVGEGT.

This clonotype was detected only a few times. The V call is TRBV18, the J call TRBJ1-5; D is ambiguous. Per the germline V gene, CDR1 is KGHSH and CDR2 is LQKENI. V was trimmed by 3 bases and J by 3 bases, leaving 6 bases between them. The CDR3 totals 13 residues. Here the CDR3 reads CASSPGYNQPQHF. In DNA form, the CDR3 reads TGTGCCAGCTCACCGGGCTACAATCAGCCCCAGCATTTT.

This chain connects TRBV7-8 to TRBJ1-1; D is perhaps TRBD1 (5 bases). The CDR3 is 14 amino acids. Looked up from germline, CDR1 is SGHVS and CDR2 is FQNEAQ. V shed 0 bases and J shed 3 bases, with 8 bases lying between them. CDR3 nucleotide sequence: TGTGCCAGCAGCTTAGCGTCAGGGTACACTGAAGCTTTCTTT. This translates into CASSLASGYTEAFF.

The chain is built from TRBV4-1 and TRBJ2-3; tentative D call: TRBD1 (5 bases). Germline values: CDR1 MGHRA, CDR2 YSYEKL. The CDR3 totals 16 residues. Trimming took off 0 bases at V and 5 bases at J, with 15 bases between the two ends. The CDR3: CASSQEGRVVIDTQYF. CDR3 coding DNA: TGCGCCAGCAGCCAAGAGGGCAGGGTGGTAATAGATACGCAGTATTTT.

This clonotype turned up a few times. This CDR3 reads CASSNSGTEYTGELFF. The CDR3 DNA is TGTGCCAGTAGTAACTCCGGGACAGAGTACACCGGGGAGCTGTTTTTT. The V and J genes are TRBV19 and TRBJ2-2, with 7 bases identical to TRBD1. Trimming cost V 4 bases and J 3 bases; bases outside gene matches: 8. The CDR3 length is 16 residues. Germline-derived CDR1 and CDR2 are LNHDA and SQIVND (reference sequence).

This clonotype was picked up a small number of times. V usage is TRBV11-2 and J usage is TRBJ2-3; 9 bases line up with TRBD1. Germline V gene sequence: CDR1 SGHAT, CDR2 FQNNGV. With V trimmed by 5 bases and J by 1 base, 7 bases remained unmatched. The CDR3 is 16 amino acids. This CDR3 is CASSRIQGARTDTQYF. DNA for the CDR3: TGTGCCAGCAGCCGGATACAGGGGGCGCGCACAGATACGCAGTATTTT.

This clonotype was seen more than once but under ten times. V usage is TRBV7-3 and J usage is TRBJ1-6, with D perhaps matching TRBD1 (6 bases). Trimming pared 5 bases from V and 5 bases from J, leaving 19 bases between. Germline V CDR1 and CDR2: SGHTA, FQGTGA. The CDR3 loop spans 17 amino acids. Here the CDR3 reads CASSTAPEAGDNSPLHF. The CDR3 DNA reads as TGTGCCAGCAGCACCGCCCCCGAGGCAGGGGATAATTCACCCCTCCACTTT.

This clonotype was recorded at least ten times. CDR3 nucleotides: TGCGCCAGCAGCTCCGGGGGGGAAAACACCGGGGAGCTGTTTTTT. This gives the protein CASSSGGENTGELFF. This rearrangement joins TRBV5-1 to TRBJ2-2; 8 bases match TRBD2. The CDR3 contains 15 residues. The junction had 3 bases not matched to a gene; V was cut back by 3 bases and J by 2 bases. Looked up from germline, CDR1 is SGHRS and CDR2 is YFSETQ.

This clonotype was detected only a few times. The gene calls are TRBV30 and TRBJ2-6; weak D call: TRBD1 (5 bases). Germline V gene data show CDR1 as GTSNPN and CDR2 as SVGIG (reference sequence). Trimming left V 3 bases short and J 0 bases short, with 9 bases between. CDR3 size: 15 residues. The CDR3 region is CAWRRTGSGANVLTF. DNA for the CDR3: TGTGCCTGGAGGAGAACAGGCTCTGGGGCCAACGTCCTGACTTTC.